This T cell receptor (beta chain) is drawn from a study of cytomegalovirus exposure and HLA in healthy donors. 60 Vbeta and 13 Jbeta primers were used in PCR. Repertoires were generated with immunoSEQ multiplex PCR, while TCRdb's copy carries only in-frame clones and drops some. The sample records about 190,000 clones, 82% being singletons. This CDR3 spans 12 amino acids. Deletions cut 6 bases from V and 7 bases from J, with 9 bases between. Germline assignment: CDR1 MNHEY and CDR2 SVGAGI. This chain joins TRBV6-5 and TRBJ2-2; D is uncertain. Sequenced: PBMCs. The clonotype originates from a woman aged 18-29 years in good health and CMV-seronegative. The CDR3 here is CASSSRNGELFF. In DNA, the CDR3 is TGTGCCAGCAGCTCCAGAAACGGGGAGCTGTTTTTT.